Shown below are 6 T cell receptor beta chains from a single sample sequenced in a study of control samples from healthy donors and cancer patients. Sequencing was performed with immunoSEQ multiplex PCR; in TCRdb, only in-frame clones are kept and a portion is missing. The table includes 170,000 or so clones, nearly 90% detected once. Sequencing used blood. These receptors all come from a woman aged 45-60 years in good health.

The chain carries TRBV30 and TRBJ2-5; TRBD1 is a possible D gene (7 bases). V lost 0 bases and J lost 5, with 13 bases in between. Germline loops: CDR1 GTSNPN, CDR2 SVGIG (reference sequence). The CDR3 is 14 amino acids. In nucleotides, the CDR3 is TGTGCCTGGAGTGTAAAGGGGGCGGGGGAGACCCAGTACTTC. This encodes CAWSVKGAGETQYF. Looking up the rest from reference TRBV30 and TRBJ2-5 gives the full variable domain: SQTIHQWPATLVQPVGSPLSLECTVEGTSNPNLYWYRQAAGRGLQLLFYSVGIGQISSEVPQNLSASRPQDRQFILSSKKLLLSDSGFYLCAWSVKGAGETQYFGPGTRLLVL.

This chain connects TRBV29-1 to TRBJ1-2; D might be TRBD1 (6 bases). V dropped 8 bases and J dropped 4 bases, with 14 bases sitting between them. Germline V lookup: CDR1 SQVTM, CDR2 ANQGSEA. CDR3 length equals 12 residues. CDR3 sequence: CSWSGDGYGYTF. The CDR3 bases are TGCAGCTGGTCAGGGGATGGCTATGGCTACACCTTC.

The genes are TRBV9 and TRBJ2-7, with TRBD2 as a possible D gene (5 bases). The germline gives CDR1 SGDLS, CDR2 YYNGEE. The CDR3 loop spans 17 amino acids. Trimming took 4 bases from V and 5 from J, leaving 25 bases between them. The CDR3 spells CASSTPSRGIPAHEQYF. In DNA, the CDR3 is TGTGCCAGCAGCACCCCTTCTCGGGGTATCCCCGCCCACGAGCAGTACTTC.

This clone came up a few times. The chain recombines TRBV7-9 with TRBJ1-1, with a weak D call TRBD1 (6 bases). V was clipped by 1 base and J by 5 bases, with 11 bases between them. In germline, CDR1 is SEHNR, CDR2 FQNEAQ (reference sequence). The CDR3 covers 14 residues. This chain's CDR3 is CASSLEWQGTEAFF. The CDR3 DNA follows: TGTGCCAGCAGCTTAGAATGGCAGGGGACTGAAGCTTTCTTT.

Notes on this clone: The sample contains more than one DNA sequence encoding this CDR3. The chain joins TRBV5-1 to TRBJ2-7; the D is unclear. The CDR3 consists of 14 residues. V shed 0 bases and J shed 2 bases, with 9 bases lying between them. The germline V gene encodes CDR1 SGHRS and CDR2 YFSETQ. The CDR3 sequence is CASSLALEPYEQYF. CDR3 nucleotide sequence: TGCGCCAGCAGCTTGGCCTTGGAGCCCTACGAGCAGTACTTC.

The rearrangement links TRBV24-1 to TRBJ1-1; possible D gene TRBD1, 6 bases. The CDR3 consists of 12 residues. Germline V lookup: CDR1 KGHDR, CDR2 SFDVKD. The V and J ends lost 6 bases and 5 bases respectively, with 9 bases between them. The CDR3 sequence: CATSSRGTEAFF. For the CDR3, the DNA is TGTGCCACCAGTTCGAGGGGGACTGAAGCTTTCTTT.